This T cell receptor (beta chain) comes out of a study of T cell repertoires in cytomegalovirus infection. About the research overall: Peptides in the study included HLA-C-restricted and HLA-B-restricted CMV epitopes. CMV infection together with matching HLA type was indicated by public TCR beta signatures.

TCRdb reprocessed the reads via MiXCR and lists one record per CDR3 protein. The profile shows approximately 730,000 distinct CDR3 sequences, 30% to 40% of them singletons. Findings of the study overall: The study identified carriers of CMV plus the relevant HLA from cumulative public TCR beta family frequency. The response measured ex vivo was dominated by TCR beta clonotypes (HLA-C-restricted and CMV-specific).

A few counts support this clonotype. What it binds is not known. J lost 6 bases, V lost 4 bases, and 6 bases had no gene match. The CDR3 is made up of 14 amino acids. Looked up from germline, CDR1 is SGHTA and CDR2 is FQGNSA. The chain couples TRBV7-2 to TRBJ2-3; TRBD2 matches 8 bases. The sequenced sample was cultured PBMCs, obtained from culture after CMV antigen stimulation. This sequence originates from a human donor in good health (CMV status not recorded). Some clones in this sample may be carry-over from other donors' samples. The CDR3 region is CASSYIAGSDTQYF. The CDR3 coding sequence is TGTGCCAGCAGCTACATAGCGGGAAGTGATACGCAGTATTTT.